This TCR beta chain was retrieved from a study of shared clonotypes between healthy human individuals. The assay was immunoSEQ multiplex PCR, and TCRdb's table has in-frame clones only and misses some. This sample has approximately 2.5 million clones, with roughly 93% found just once. The study, taken as a whole, reports: Having only a few donors restricted how much genetic and exposure-history diversity was captured.

With 6 bases removed from V and 1 base from J, the gap between germline ends came to 12 bases. CDR1 MNHNY and CDR2 SVGAGI come from the germline V gene (reference sequence). This CDR3 has 14 residues. As to this clone: Its antigen is unidentified.

The sequence came from a man younger than 35 in good health. Some clones in this sample may be carry-over from other donors' samples. Sequencing was carried out using naive CD4+ T cells from PBMCs. Subset defined: CD45RA+ positively selected. The chain has TRBV6-6 and TRBJ1-2; TRBD1 might be the D (5 bases). The CDR3 DNA follows: TGTGCCAGCAGCGTAAACAGGATTAACTATGGCTACACCTTC. Translating it yields CASSVNRINYGYTF.